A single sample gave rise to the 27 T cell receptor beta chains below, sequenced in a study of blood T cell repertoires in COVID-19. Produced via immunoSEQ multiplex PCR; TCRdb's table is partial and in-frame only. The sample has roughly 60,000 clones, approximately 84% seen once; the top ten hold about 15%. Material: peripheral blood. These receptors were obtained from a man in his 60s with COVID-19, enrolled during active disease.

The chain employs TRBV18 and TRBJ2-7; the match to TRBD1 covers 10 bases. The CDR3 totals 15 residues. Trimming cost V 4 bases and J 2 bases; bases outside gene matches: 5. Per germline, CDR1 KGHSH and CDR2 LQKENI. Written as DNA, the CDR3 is TGTGCCAGCTCACTCGCCGGGACAGGGGCCTACGAGCAGTACTTC. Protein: CASSLAGTGAYEQYF.

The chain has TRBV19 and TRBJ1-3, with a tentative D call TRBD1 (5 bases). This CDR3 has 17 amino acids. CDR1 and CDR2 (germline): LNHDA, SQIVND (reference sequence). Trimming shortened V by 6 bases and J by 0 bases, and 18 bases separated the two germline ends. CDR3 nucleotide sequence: TGTGCCAGTAGCAGAAGGGCAGGGCGAGGCTCTGGAAACACCATATATTTT. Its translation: CASSRRAGRGSGNTIYF.

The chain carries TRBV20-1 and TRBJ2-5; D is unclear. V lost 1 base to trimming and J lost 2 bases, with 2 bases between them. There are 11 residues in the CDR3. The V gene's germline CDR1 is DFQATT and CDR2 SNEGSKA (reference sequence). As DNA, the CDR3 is TGCAGTGCTAGAGCTCAAGAGACCCAGTACTTC. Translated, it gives CSARAQETQYF.

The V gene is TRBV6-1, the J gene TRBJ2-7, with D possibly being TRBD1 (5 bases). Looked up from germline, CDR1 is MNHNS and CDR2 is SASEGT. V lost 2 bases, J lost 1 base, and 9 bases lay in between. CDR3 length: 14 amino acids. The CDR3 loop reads CASSELDRSYEQYF. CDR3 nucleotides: TGTGCCAGCAGTGAACTCGACAGATCCTACGAGCAGTACTTC.

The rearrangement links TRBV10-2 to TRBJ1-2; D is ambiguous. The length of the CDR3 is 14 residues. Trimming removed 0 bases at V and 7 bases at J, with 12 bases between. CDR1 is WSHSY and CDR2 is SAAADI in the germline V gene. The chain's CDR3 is CASSESGSRSGYTF. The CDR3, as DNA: TGCGCCAGCAGTGAGTCTGGATCGAGGAGTGGCTACACCTTC.

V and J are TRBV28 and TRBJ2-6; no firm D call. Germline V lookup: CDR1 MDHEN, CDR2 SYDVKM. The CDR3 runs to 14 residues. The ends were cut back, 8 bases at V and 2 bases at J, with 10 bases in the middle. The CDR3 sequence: CASAETAGANVLTF. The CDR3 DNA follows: TGTGCCAGCGCTGAAACGGCTGGGGCCAACGTCCTGACTTTC.

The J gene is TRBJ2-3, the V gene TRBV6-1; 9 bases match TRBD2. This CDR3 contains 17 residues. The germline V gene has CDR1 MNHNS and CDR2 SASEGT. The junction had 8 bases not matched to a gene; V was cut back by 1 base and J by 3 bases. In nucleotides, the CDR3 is TGTGCCAGCAGTGAAGTTGGGAGCGGGGGGCCGACAGATACGCAGTATTTT. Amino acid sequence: CASSEVGSGGPTDTQYF.

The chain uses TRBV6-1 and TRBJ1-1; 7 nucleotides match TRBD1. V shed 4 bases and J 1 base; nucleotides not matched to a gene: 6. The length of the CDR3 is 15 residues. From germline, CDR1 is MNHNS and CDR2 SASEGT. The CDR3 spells CASSVAGTANTEAFF. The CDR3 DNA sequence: TGTGCCAGCAGTGTAGCCGGGACAGCGAACACTGAAGCTTTCTTT.

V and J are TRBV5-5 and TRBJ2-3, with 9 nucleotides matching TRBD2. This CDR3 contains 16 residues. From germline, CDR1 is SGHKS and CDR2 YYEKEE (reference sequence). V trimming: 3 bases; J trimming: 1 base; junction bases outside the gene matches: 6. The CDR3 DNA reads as TGTGCCAGCAGCTCCCCGAGCGGGGGGCGCACAGATACGCAGTATTTT. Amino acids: CASSSPSGGRTDTQYF.

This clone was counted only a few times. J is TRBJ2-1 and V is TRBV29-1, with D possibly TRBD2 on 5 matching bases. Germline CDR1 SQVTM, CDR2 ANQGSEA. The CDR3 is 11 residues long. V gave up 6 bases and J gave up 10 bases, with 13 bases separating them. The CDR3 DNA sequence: TGCAGCGTAGGTAGAGGGTCGGAGCAGTTCTTC. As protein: CSVGRGSEQFF.

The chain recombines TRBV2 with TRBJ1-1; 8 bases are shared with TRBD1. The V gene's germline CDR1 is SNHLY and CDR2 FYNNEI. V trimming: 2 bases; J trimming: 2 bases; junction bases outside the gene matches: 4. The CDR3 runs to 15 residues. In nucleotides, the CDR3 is TGTGCCAGCAGTGAACAGGGGGCTGGAAACACTGAAGCTTTCTTT. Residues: CASSEQGAGNTEAFF.

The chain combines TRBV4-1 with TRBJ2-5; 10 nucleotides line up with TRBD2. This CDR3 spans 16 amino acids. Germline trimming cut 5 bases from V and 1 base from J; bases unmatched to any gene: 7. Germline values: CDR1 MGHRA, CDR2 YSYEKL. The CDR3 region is CASSVRAGGGQETQYF. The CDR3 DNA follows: TGCGCCAGCAGCGTACGAGCGGGAGGGGGCCAAGAGACCCAGTACTTC.

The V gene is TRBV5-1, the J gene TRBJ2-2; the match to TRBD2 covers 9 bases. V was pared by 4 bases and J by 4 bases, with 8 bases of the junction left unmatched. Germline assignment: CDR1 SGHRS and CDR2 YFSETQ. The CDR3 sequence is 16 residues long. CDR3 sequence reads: CASSLIAGESTGELFF. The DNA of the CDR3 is TGCGCCAGCAGCCTGATAGCGGGGGAGTCCACCGGGGAGCTGTTTTTT.

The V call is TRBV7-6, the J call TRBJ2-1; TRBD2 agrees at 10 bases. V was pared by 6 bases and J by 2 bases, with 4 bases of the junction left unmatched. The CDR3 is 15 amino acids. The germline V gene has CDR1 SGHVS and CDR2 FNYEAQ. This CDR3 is CASRLSGGAYNEQFF. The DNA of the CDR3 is TGTGCCAGCAGGTTGAGCGGGGGGGCCTACAATGAGCAGTTCTTC.

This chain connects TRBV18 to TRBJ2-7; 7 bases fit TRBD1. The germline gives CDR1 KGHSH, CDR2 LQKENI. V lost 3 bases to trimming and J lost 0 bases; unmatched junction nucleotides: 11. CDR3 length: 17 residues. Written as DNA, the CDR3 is TGTGCCAGCTCACCCCCGGGGTGGAGACAGGGCTCCTACGAGCAGTACTTC. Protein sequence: CASSPPGWRQGSYEQYF.

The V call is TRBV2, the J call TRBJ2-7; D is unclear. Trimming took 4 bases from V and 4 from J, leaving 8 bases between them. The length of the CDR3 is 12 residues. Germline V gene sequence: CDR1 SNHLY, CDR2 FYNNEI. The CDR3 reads CASSVPGYEQYF. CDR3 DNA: TGTGCCAGCAGTGTCCCCGGGTACGAGCAGTACTTC.

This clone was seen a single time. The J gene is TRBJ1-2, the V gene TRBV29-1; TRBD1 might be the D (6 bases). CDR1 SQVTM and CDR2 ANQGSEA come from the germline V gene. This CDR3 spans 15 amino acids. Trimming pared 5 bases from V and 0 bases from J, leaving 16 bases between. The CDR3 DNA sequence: TGCAGCGTTCCTAAACAGGGAAGGCCTAACTATGGCTACACCTTC. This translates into CSVPKQGRPNYGYTF.

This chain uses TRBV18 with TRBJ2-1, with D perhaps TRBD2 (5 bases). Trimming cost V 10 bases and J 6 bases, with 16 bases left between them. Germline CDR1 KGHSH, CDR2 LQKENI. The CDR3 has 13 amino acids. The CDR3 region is CANTPGSPNEQFF. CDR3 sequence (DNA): TGTGCCAATACACCGGGAAGTCCCAATGAGCAGTTCTTC.

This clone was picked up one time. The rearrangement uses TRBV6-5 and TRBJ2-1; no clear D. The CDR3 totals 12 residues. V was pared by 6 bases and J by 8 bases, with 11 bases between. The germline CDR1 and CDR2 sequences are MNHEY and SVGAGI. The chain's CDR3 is CASSPSLDEQFF. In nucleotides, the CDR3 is TGTGCCAGCAGCCCCTCGTTAGATGAGCAGTTCTTC.

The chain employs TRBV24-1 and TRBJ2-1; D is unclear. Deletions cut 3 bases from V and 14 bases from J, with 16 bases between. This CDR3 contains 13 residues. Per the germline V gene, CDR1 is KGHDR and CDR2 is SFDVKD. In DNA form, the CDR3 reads TGTGCCACCAGTGATCCTGTCCCAGGTCCCAAGTTCTTC. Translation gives CATSDPVPGPKFF.

CDR3 sequence reads: CASTAGTAFNSPLHF. The CDR3 DNA sequence: TGTGCCAGCACTGCCGGGACTGCTTTTAATTCACCCCTCCACTTT. The chain combines TRBV6-5 with TRBJ1-6; D is possibly TRBD1 (5 bases). V was pared by 7 bases and J by 6 bases, with 16 bases between. CDR1 MNHEY and CDR2 SVGAGI come from the germline V gene. The CDR3 consists of 15 residues.

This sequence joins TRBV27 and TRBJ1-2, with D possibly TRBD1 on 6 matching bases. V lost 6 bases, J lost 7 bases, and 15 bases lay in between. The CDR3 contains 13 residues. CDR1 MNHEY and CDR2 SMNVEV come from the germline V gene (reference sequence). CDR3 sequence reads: CASRVNREGGYTF. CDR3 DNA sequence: TGTGCCAGCAGGGTAAACAGGGAAGGTGGCTACACCTTC.

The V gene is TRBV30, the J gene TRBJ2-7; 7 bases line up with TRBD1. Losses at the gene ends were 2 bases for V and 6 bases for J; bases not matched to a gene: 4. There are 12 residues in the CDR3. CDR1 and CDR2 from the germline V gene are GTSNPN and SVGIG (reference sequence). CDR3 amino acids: CAWSTGQTEQYF. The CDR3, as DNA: TGTGCCTGGAGTACGGGACAGACCGAGCAGTACTTC.

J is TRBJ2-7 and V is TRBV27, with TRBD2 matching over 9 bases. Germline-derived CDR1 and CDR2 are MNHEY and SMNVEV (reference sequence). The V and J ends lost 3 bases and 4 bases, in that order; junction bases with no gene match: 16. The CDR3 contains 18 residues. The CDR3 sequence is CASSFGYLAGTSRYEQYF. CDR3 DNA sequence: TGTGCCAGCAGTTTCGGCTATCTAGCAGGGACTAGCAGATACGAGCAGTACTTC.

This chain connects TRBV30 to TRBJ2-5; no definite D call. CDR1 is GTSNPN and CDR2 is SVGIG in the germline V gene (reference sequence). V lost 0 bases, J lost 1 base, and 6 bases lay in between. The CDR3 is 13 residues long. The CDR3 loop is CAWSVYSQETQYF. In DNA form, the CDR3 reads TGTGCCTGGAGTGTATACAGCCAAGAGACCCAGTACTTC.

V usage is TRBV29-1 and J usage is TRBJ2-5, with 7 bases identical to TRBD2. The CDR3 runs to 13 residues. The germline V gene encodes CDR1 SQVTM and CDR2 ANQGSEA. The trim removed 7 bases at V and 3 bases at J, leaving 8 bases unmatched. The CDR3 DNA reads TGCAGCGGCCGGGACTACCCTAAAGAGACCCAGTACTTC. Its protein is CSGRDYPKETQYF.

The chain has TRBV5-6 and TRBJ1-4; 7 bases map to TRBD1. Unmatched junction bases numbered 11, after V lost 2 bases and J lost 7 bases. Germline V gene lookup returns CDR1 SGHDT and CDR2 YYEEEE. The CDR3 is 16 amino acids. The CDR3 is CASSLFGEGAFEKLFF. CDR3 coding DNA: TGTGCCAGCAGCTTATTCGGCGAGGGGGCGTTTGAAAAACTGTTTTTT.